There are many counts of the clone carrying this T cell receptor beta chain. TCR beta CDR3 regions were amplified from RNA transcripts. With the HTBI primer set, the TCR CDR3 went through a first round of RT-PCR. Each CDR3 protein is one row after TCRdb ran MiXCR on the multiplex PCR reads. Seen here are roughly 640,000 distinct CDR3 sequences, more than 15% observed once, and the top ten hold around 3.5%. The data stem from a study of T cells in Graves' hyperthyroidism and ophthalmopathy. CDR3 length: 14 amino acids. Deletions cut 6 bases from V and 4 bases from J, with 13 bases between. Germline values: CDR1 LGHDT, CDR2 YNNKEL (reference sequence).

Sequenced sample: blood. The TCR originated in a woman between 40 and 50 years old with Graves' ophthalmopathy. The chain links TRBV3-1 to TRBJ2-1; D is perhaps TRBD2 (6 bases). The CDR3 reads CASRLSGEYNEQFF. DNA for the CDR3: TGTGCCAGCAGACTTAGCGGAGAATACAATGAGCAGTTCTTC.